The clone carrying this TCR beta chain was found a few times. Its specificity is unknown. This sample stems from a study of cytomegalovirus exposure and HLA in healthy donors. General study points: Later on, an analysis showed TCR association rates differing by HLA locus, with DRB1 the most and HLA-C the fewest.

The junction had 1 base not matched to a gene; V was cut back by 4 bases and J by 7 bases. In germline, CDR1 is SGHRS, CDR2 YFSETQ. CDR3 length: 13 amino acids. The PCR had 60 Vbeta and 13 Jbeta primers. TCRdb keeps only in-frame clones here, not all; method: immunoSEQ multiplex PCR. The sample lists about 130,000 clones, roughly 79% occurring once. This chain uses TRBV5-1 with TRBJ2-4, with 11 positions matching TRBD1. This TCR came from a woman in her 40s in good health and CMV-seronegative. Input material: PBMCs. The CDR3 DNA reads TGCGCCAGCAGCGGACAGGGGGCGAACATTCAGTACTTC. Amino acids: CASSGQGANIQYF.